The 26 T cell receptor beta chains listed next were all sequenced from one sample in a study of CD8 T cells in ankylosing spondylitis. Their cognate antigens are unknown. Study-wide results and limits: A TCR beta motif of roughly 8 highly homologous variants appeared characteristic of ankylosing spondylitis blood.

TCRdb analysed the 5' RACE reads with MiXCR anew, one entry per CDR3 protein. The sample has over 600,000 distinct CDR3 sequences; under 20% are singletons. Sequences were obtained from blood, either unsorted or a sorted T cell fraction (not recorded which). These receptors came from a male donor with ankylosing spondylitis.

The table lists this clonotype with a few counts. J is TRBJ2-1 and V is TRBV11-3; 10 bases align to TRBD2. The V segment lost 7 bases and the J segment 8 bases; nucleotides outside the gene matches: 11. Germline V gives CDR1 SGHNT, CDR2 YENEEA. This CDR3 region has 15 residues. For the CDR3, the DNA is TGTGCCAGCATGACAGCGGGGGGGAAGGTATATGAGCAGTTCTTC. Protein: CASMTAGGKVYEQFF.

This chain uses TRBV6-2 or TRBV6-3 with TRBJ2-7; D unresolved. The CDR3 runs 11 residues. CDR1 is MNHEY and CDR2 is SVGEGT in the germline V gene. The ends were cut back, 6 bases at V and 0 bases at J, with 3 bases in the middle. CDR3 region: CASRNSYEQYF. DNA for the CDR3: TGTGCCAGCAGGAACTCCTACGAGCAGTACTTC.

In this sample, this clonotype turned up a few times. The CDR3, as DNA: TGTGCCACCAGCCTTTATGACGGGAACACTGAAGCTTTCTTT. It yields the protein CATSLYDGNTEAFF. This chain connects TRBV15 to TRBJ1-1; no reliable D call. The V end was cut by 5 bases, the J end by 1 base, with 11 bases between. Germline-derived CDR1 and CDR2 are LNHNV and YYDKDF (reference sequence). CDR3 size: 14 residues. The full variable domain, with the rest looked up from reference TRBV15 and TRBJ1-1, is DAMVIQNPRYQVTQFGKPVTLSCSQTLNHNVMYWYQQKSSQAPKLLFHYYDKDFNNEADTPDNFQSRRPNTSFCFLDIRSPGLGDTAMYLCATSLYDGNTEAFFGQGTRLTVV.

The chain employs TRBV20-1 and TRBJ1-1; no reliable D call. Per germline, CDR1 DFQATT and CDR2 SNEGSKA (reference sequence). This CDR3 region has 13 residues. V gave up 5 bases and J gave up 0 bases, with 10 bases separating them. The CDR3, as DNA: TGCAGTGCTCGCAAAGAGTTGAACACTGAAGCTTTCTTT. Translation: CSARKELNTEAFF.

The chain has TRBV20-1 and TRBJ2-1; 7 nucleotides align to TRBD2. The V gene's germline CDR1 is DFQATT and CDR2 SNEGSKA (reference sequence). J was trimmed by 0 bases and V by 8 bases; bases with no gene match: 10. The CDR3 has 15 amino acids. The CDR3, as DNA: TGCAGTTGCTGGGGGGGGAGCAGCTCCTACAATGAGCAGTTCTTC. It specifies CSCWGGSSSYNEQFF.

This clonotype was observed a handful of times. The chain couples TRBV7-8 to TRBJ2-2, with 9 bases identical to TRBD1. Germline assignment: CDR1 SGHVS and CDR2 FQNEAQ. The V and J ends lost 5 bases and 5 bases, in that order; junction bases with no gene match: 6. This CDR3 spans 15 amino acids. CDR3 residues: CASSTWDRETGELFF. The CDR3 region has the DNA TGTGCCAGCAGCACCTGGGACAGGGAGACCGGGGAGCTGTTTTTT.

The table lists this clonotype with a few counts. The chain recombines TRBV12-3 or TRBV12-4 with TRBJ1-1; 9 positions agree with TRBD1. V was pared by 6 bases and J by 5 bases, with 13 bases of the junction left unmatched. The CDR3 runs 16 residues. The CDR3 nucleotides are TGTGCCAGCAGCCGCCGGGACAGGGCGTGGTGGACTGAAGCTTTCTTT. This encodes CASSRRDRAWWTEAFF.

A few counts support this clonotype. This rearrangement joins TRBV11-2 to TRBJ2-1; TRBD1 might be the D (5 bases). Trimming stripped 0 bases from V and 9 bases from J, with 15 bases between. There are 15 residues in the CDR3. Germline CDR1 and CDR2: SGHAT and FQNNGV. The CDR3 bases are TGTGCCAGCAGCTTAGAATGGACATCCGGTAGTGAGCAGTTCTTC. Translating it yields CASSLEWTSGSEQFF.

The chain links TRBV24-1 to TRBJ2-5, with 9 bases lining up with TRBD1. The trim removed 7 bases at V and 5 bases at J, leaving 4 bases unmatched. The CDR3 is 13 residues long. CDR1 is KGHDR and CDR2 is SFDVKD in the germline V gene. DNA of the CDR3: TGTGCCACCAGAGGGACAGGGAGTGAGACCCAGTACTTC. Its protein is CATRGTGSETQYF.

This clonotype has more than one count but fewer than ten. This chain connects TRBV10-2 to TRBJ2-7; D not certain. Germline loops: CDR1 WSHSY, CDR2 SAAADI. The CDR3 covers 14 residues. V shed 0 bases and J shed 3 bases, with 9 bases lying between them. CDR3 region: CASSESQGNYEQYF. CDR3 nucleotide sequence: TGCGCCAGCAGTGAGTCGCAAGGGAACTACGAGCAGTACTTC.

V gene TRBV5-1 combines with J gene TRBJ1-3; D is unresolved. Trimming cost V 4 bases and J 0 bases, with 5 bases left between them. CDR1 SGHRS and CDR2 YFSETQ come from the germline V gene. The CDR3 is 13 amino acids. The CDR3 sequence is CASSRLSGNTIYF. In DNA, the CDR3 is TGCGCCAGCAGCCGTCTCTCTGGAAACACCATATATTTT.

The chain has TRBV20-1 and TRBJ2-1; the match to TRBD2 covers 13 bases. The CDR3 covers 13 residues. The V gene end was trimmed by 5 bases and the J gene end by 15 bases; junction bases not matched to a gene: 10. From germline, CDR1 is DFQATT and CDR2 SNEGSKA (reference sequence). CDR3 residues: CSAPIGLAGESFF. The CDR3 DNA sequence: TGCAGTGCTCCAATCGGACTAGCGGGAGAATCGTTCTTC.

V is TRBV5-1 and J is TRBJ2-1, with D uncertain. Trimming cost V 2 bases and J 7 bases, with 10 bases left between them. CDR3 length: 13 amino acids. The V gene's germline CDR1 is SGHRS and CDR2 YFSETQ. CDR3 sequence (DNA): TGCGCCAGCAGCTTCCTAGAATGGAATGAGCAGTTCTTC. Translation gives CASSFLEWNEQFF.

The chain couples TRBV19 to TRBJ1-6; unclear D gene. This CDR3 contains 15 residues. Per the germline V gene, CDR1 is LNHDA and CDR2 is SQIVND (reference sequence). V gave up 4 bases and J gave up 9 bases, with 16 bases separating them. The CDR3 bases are TGTGCCAGTAGTACGCAGACAAAGGATGGTTCACCCCTCCACTTT. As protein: CASSTQTKDGSPLHF.

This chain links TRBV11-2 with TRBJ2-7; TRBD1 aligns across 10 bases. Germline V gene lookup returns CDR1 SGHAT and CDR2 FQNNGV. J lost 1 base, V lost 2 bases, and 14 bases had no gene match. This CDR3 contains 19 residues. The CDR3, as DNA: TGTGCCAGCAGCTTATTTGGGGACAGGGGAAGTGTGGGGTCCTACGAGCAGTACTTC. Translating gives CASSLFGDRGSVGSYEQYF.

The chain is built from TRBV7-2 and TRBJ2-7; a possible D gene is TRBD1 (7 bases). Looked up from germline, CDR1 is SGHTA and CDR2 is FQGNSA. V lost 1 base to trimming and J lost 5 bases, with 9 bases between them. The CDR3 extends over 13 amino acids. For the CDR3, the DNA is TGTGCCAGCAGCTTAGGGAGGGGGCACGAGCAGTACTTC. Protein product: CASSLGRGHEQYF. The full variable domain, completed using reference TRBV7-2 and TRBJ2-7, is GAGVSQSPSNKVTEKGKDVELRCDPISGHTALYWYRQSLGQGLEFLIYFQGNSAPDKSGLPSDRFSAERTGGSVSTLTIQRTQQEDSAVYLCASSLGRGHEQYFGPGTRLTVT.

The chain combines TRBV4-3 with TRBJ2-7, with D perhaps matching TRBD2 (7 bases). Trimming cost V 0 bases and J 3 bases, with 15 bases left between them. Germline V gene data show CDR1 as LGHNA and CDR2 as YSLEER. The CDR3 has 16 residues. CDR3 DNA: TGCGCCAGCAGCCAAGAGGCAGGCGGGGGCGGCTACGAGCAGTACTTC. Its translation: CASSQEAGGGGYEQYF.

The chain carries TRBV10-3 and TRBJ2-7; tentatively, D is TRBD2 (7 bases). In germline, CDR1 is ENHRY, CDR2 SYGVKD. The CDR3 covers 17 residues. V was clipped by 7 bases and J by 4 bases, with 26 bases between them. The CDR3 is CAITSTSGGGTPYEQYF. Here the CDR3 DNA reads TGTGCCATCACCTCGACCTCGGGGGGCGGGACCCCATACGAGCAGTACTTC.

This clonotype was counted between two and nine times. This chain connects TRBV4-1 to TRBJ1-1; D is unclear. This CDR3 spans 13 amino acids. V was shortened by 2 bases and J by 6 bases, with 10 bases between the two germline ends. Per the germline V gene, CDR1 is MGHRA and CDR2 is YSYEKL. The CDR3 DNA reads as TGCGCCAGCAGCCAAATTGAAACTGCTGAAGCTTTCTTT. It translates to CASSQIETAEAFF.

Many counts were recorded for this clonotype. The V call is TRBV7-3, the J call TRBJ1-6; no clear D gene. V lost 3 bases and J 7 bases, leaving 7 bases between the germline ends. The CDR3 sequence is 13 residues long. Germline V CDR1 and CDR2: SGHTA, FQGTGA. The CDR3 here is CASSLAVNSPLHF. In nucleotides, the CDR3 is TGTGCCAGCAGCTTGGCTGTAAATTCACCCCTCCACTTT.

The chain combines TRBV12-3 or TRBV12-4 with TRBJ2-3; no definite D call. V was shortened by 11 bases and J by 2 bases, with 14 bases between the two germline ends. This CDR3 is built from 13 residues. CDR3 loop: CAGLGDDTDTQYF. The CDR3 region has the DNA TGTGCCGGGCTAGGAGACGACACAGATACGCAGTATTTT.

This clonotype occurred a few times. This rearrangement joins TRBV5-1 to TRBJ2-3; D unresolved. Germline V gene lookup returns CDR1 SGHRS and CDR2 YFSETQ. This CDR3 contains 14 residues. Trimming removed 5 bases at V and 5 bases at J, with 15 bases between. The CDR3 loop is CASSLPTIRDTQYF. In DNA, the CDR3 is TGCGCCAGCAGTCTCCCTACCATTAGAGATACGCAGTATTTT.

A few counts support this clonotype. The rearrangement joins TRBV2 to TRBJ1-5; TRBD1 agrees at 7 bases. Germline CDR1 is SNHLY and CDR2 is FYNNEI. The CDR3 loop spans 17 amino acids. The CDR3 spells CTCSPVPGQLSNQPQHF. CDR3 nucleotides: TGTACCTGCAGCCCAGTCCCGGGACAGCTTAGCAATCAGCCCCAGCATTTT.

The CDR3 spells CSASGAENPQETQYF. The CDR3 DNA is TGCAGTGCTAGTGGAGCGGAGAATCCCCAAGAGACCCAGTACTTC. The chain uses TRBV20-1 and TRBJ2-5; a possible D gene is TRBD2 (5 bases). Per germline, CDR1 DFQATT and CDR2 SNEGSKA (reference sequence). The CDR3 length is 15 residues. With 3 bases removed from V and 1 base from J, the gap between germline ends came to 15 bases.

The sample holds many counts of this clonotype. The CDR3 reads CASSPEPLIQETQYF. The CDR3 DNA follows: TGCGCCAGCAGCCCGGAACCGCTAATTCAAGAGACCCAGTACTTC. This chain links TRBV5-1 with TRBJ2-5, with D uncertain. The CDR3 consists of 15 residues. The V gene lost 4 bases and the J gene lost 2 bases, with 15 bases spanning the gap. CDR1 and CDR2 from the germline V gene are SGHRS and YFSETQ. Combining the CDR3 with reference TRBV5-1 and TRBJ2-5 gives the whole variable domain KAGVTQTPRYLIKTRGQQVTLSCSPISGHRSVSWYQQTPGQGLQFLFEYFSETQRNKGNFPGRFSGRQFSNSRSEMNVSTLELGDSALYLCASSPEPLIQETQYFGPGTRLLVL.

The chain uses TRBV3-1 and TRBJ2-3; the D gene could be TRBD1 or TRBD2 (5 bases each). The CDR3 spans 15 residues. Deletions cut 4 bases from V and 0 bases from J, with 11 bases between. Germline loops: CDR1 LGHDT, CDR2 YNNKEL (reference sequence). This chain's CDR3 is CASSRGNSSTDTQYF. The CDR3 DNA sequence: TGTGCCAGCAGCCGGGGGAACTCTAGCACAGATACGCAGTATTTT.